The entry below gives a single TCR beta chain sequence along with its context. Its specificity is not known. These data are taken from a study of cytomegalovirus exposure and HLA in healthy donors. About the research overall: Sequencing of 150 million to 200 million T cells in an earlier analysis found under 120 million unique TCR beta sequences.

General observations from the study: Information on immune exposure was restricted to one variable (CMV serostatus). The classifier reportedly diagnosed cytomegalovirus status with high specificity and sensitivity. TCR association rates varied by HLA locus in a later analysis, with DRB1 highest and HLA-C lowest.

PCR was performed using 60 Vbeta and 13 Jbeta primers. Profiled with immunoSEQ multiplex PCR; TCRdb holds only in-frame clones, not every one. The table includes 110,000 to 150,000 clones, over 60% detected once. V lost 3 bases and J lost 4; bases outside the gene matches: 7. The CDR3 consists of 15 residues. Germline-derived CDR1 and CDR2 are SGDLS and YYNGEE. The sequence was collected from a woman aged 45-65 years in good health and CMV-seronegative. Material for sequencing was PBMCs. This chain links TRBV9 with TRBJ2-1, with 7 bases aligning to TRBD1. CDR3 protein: CASSARGQRYNEQFF. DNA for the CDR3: TGTGCCAGCAGCGCCCGGGGACAGCGATACAATGAGCAGTTCTTC.